These T cell receptor beta chains were read from a single sample in a study of shared clonotypes between healthy human individuals. Some clones are missing from TCRdb's copy, which holds only in-frame ones; the method was immunoSEQ multiplex PCR. The table has approximately 720,000 clones, about three quarters seen once; the top ten hold about 1.7%. Sequencing was performed on memory CD4+ T cells sorted from blood. The source of these receptors is a woman aged 30 to 39 in good health. The CDR3 runs from the conserved cysteine through the conserved F or W. The D gene is left open where the match is weak. Not every row has a clone size; where given, it reads once, few, many or a size class.

j_call,v_call,d_call,clone_size,cdr3_nt,cdr3_aa
TRBJ2-1,TRBV5-4,TRBD2,few,TGTGCCAGCAGCCTGACTAGCGGGAGGGCCTACAATGAGCAGTTCTTC,CASSLTSGRAYNEQFF
TRBJ2-7,TRBV6-1,-,-,TGTGCCAGCAGTTGGGCGGAAGACACCTACGAGCAGTACTTC,CASSWAEDTYEQYF
TRBJ2-3,TRBV28,TRBD2,-,TGTGCCAGCAACCCTAGCGGGACTTCCACAGATACGCAGTATTTT,CASNPSGTSTDTQYF
TRBJ1-3,TRBV28,TRBD1,-,TGTGCCAGCGGGACAGGGGGAGAATCTGGAAACACCATATATTTT,CASGTGGESGNTIYF
TRBJ2-2,TRBV2,TRBD2,few,TGTGCCAGGAGCCCTAGCGGGAGAACCGACGGGGAGCTGTTTTTT,CARSPSGRTDGELFF
TRBJ1-5,TRBV13,TRBD1,-,TGTGCCAGCAGCTCTCTAACTAACAAGACAGGGTATAGCAATCAGCCCCAGCATTTT,CASSSLTNKTGYSNQPQHF
TRBJ1-2,TRBV27,-,-,TGTGCCAGCAGTTCAGACGGTAACTATGGCTACACCTTC,CASSSDGNYGYTF
TRBJ2-3,TRBV27,-,few,TGTGCCAGCTCCCTTTGGGTCACAGATACGCAGTATTTT,CASSLWVTDTQYF
TRBJ2-6,TRBV28,-,-,TGTGCCAGCAGTTCCCTTAAAGCTTCCCAGGCGAGGGCCAACGTCCTGACTTTC,CASSSLKASQARANVLTF
TRBJ2-2,TRBV10-1,-,-,TGCGCCAGCCGCGACCTGCAGCGGTACACCGGGGAGCTGTTTTTT,CASRDLQRYTGELFF
TRBJ2-3,TRBV19,TRBD2,-,TGTGCCAGTAGTATAACAGGCAGCGGGATAACAACCAGCACAGATACGCAGTATTTT,CASSITGSGITTSTDTQYF
TRBJ2-5,TRBV5-8,-,-,TGTGCCAGCAGCTTGGTGCCGGAATACCAAGAGACCCAGTACTTC,CASSLVPEYQETQYF
TRBJ1-4,TRBV28,-,once,TGTGCCAGCAGTCCCCAGGGCGGGATGAGGGAAAAACTGTTTTTT,CASSPQGGMREKLFF
TRBJ2-1,TRBV2,TRBD2,-,TGTGCCAGCAGTTCCTTTAGCGGGGGACTCATCCCGAATGAGCAGTTCTTC,CASSSFSGGLIPNEQFF
TRBJ2-7,TRBV7-8,TRBD2,-,TGTGCCAGCAGCTTAGGCGGGACTAGCGGCTCCTACGAGCAGTACTTC,CASSLGGTSGSYEQYF
TRBJ1-5,TRBV5-1,TRBD1,-,TGCGCCAGCAGCCACGGGACAGGTTCCAATCAGCCCCAGCATTTT,CASSHGTGSNQPQHF
TRBJ1-1,TRBV6-1,-,-,TGTGCCACCCTACAGGGACCGACTGAAGCTTTCTTT,CATLQGPTEAFF
TRBJ2-7,TRBV5-1,-,many,TGCGCCAGCAGCTTGGCCCGTCTGGCGACCTCCTACGAGCAGTACTTC,CASSLARLATSYEQYF
TRBJ1-3,TRBV30,-,-,TGTGCCTGGAGTGAGGGGACGACTGGAAACACCATATATTTT,CAWSEGTTGNTIYF
TRBJ1-5,TRBV28,-,-,TGTGCCAGCACCCCGGGTCCTACCCTTGAGACCCAGCATTTT,CASTPGPTLETQHF
TRBJ2-3,TRBV18,-,few,TGTGCCAGCTCACCAAGTATGGACGATACGCAGTATTTT,CASSPSMDDTQYF
TRBJ1-1,TRBV19,-,few,TGTGCCAGTAGCCCTAGGGGGGACACTGAAGCTTTCTTT,CASSPRGDTEAFF
TRBJ2-1,TRBV29-1,-,-,TGCAGCGTTAAGTATAACAATGAGCAGTTCTTC,CSVKYNNEQFF
TRBJ2-3,TRBV5-1,TRBD2,-,TGCGCCAGCAGCTTGACGTGGGGGGGTAGCACAGATACGCAGTATTTT,CASSLTWGGSTDTQYF
TRBJ1-3,TRBV7-9,TRBD1,-,TGTGCCAGCAGCTCAGACAGGGGGCGAGGAAACACCATATATTTT,CASSSDRGRGNTIYF
TRBJ2-7,TRBV18,TRBD1,-,TGTGCCAGCTCACCACGGCCCGGGACAGGGGACAACGAGCAGTACTTC,CASSPRPGTGDNEQYF
TRBJ2-3,TRBV28,TRBD2,-,TGTGCCAGCAGCCCTCTAGCGGGGTTCACAGATACGCAGTATTTT,CASSPLAGFTDTQYF
TRBJ2-1,TRBV18,-,-,TGTGCCAGCTCAACTGGGGACTGGAATGAGCAGTTCTTC,CASSTGDWNEQFF
TRBJ2-6,TRBV11-2,-,few,TGTGCCAGCAGCTTATGGGGGTCTGGGGCCAACGTCCTGACTTTC,CASSLWGSGANVLTF
TRBJ1-1,TRBV19,-,few,TGTGCCACCAGTGGGGGCCGTCGTGGTGGGAAAGCTTTCTTT,CATSGGRRGGKAFF
TRBJ1-2,TRBV6-1,-,-,TGTGCCAGCAGTGAAGAGGCAGGGGTGAACTATGGCTACACCTTC,CASSEEAGVNYGYTF
TRBJ2-2,TRBV6-1,-,-,TGTGCCAGCAGTGAATCGGGTCTAGCCGACGGGGAGCTGTTTTTT,CASSESGLADGELFF
TRBJ2-7,TRBV7-8,TRBD2,-,TGTGCCAGCAGCTTCGGACTAGAAGCCTACGAGCAGTACTTC,CASSFGLEAYEQYF
TRBJ2-2,TRBV6-6,-,few,TGTGCCAGCAGTTTTGGGTCCCCCGCCGGGGAGCTGTTTTTT,CASSFGSPAGELFF
TRBJ2-3,TRBV18,-,-,TGTGCCAGCTCACCGGAGGGTAGCGGCACAGATACGCAGTATTTT,CASSPEGSGTDTQYF
TRBJ2-1,TRBV27,-,-,TGTGCCAGCAGTGGAAGCCGGACTTCCAATGAGCAGTTCTTC,CASSGSRTSNEQFF
TRBJ2-1,TRBV29-1,-,-,TGCAGCGTTCGAGTTAATTGGGCGGTTAACAATGAGCAGTTCTTC,CSVRVNWAVNNEQFF
TRBJ2-7,TRBV5-1,TRBD1,-,TGCGCCAGCAGCTCGGAAGGACAGGGGAGTTACGAGCAGTACTTC,CASSSEGQGSYEQYF
TRBJ2-5,TRBV7-6,-,-,TGTGCCAGCAGCTTAAGGCCCCGAACTAGCCTAGAGACCCAGTACTTC,CASSLRPRTSLETQYF
TRBJ1-1,TRBV7-9,-,-,TGTGCCAGCAGCTTGGGGGCAGGGACCTTAAACACTGAAGCTTTCTTT,CASSLGAGTLNTEAFF
TRBJ2-3,TRBV11-2,TRBD2,-,TGTGCCAGCAGCCCTCCCCGGCTAGCGGGAGGTGATACGCAGTATTTT,CASSPPRLAGGDTQYF
TRBJ1-4,TRBV7-7,-,-,TGTGCCAGCAGCTTAGGAGTACCGGGACCTAATAATGAAAAACTGTTTTTT,CASSLGVPGPNNEKLFF
TRBJ2-7,TRBV10-3,TRBD2,few,TGTGCCATCAGTAGCGGGAGTAATCTCGAGCAGTACTTC,CAISSGSNLEQYF